This T cell receptor beta chain was sequenced for a study of T cell repertoires in cytomegalovirus infection. Study-level background: CMV infection plus the matching HLA type was flagged by public TCR beta signatures. Study-wide findings and caveats: The ex vivo response was dominated by HLA-C-restricted CMV-specific TCR beta clonotypes.

A single record per CDR3 protein comes from TCRdb applying MiXCR to the reads. The profile shows approximately 990,000 distinct CDR3 sequences, under 40% of them singletons. Trimming took 4 bases from V and 1 from J, leaving 9 bases between them. CDR3 length: 14 residues. This clonotype has a handful of counts. Antigen specificity is unknown. This rearrangement joins TRBV12-3 or TRBV12-4 to TRBJ2-3, with D perhaps matching TRBD2 (6 bases). The clonotype comes from a human donor in good health (CMV status not recorded). Some clones in this sample may be carry-over from other donors' samples. Specimen: cultured CD8+ T cells from PBMCs, collected from culture after CMV antigen stimulation. CDR3 in amino acids: CASSSWGGTDTQYF. CDR3 in DNA: TGTGCCAGCAGTTCGTGGGGGGGCACAGATACGCAGTATTTT.